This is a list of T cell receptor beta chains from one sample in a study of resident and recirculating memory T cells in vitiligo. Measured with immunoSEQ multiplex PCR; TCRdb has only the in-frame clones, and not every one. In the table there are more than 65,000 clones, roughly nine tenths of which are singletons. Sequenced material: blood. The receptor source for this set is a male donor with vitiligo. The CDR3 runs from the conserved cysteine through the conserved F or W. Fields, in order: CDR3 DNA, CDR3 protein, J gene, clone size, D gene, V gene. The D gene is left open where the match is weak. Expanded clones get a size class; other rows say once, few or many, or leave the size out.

CDR3nt: TGTGCCAGCAGCTCTCAAGCAGGACGTTCCGGCGGGTCTGGGGCCAACGTCCTGACTTTC
CDR3aa: CASSSQAGRSGGSGANVLTF
j_gene: TRBJ2-6
abundance: once
d_gene: NA
v_gene: TRBV7-6

CDR3nt: TGTGCCAGCAGCAGAACAGGGGGCCTCACTGAAGCTTTCTTT
CDR3aa: CASSRTGGLTEAFF
j_gene: TRBJ1-1
abundance: NA
d_gene: TRBD1
v_gene: TRBV11-3

CDR3nt: TGTGCCAGCAGTGAGGAGGGGGGGTCGGGTCAGCCCCAGCATTTT
CDR3aa: CASSEEGGSGQPQHF
j_gene: TRBJ1-5
abundance: NA
d_gene: NA
v_gene: TRBV6-4

CDR3nt: TGTGCCAGCAGCCTTGGACAGGGAAACACCATATATTTT
CDR3aa: CASSLGQGNTIYF
j_gene: TRBJ1-3
abundance: NA
d_gene: NA
v_gene: TRBV6-5

CDR3nt: TGCGCCAGCAGCTTGTACGGGACAGGAACCGGGGAGCTGTTTTTT
CDR3aa: CASSLYGTGTGELFF
j_gene: TRBJ2-2
abundance: NA
d_gene: TRBD1
v_gene: TRBV5-1

CDR3nt: TGTGCCAGCAGCGTCCTAGGACTATCTGGAAACACCATATATTTT
CDR3aa: CASSVLGLSGNTIYF
j_gene: TRBJ1-3
abundance: few
d_gene: NA
v_gene: TRBV6-1

CDR3nt: TGTGCCAGCAGTTTTGGCAGGGGGGCTGAAGCTTTCTTT
CDR3aa: CASSFGRGAEAFF
j_gene: TRBJ1-1
abundance: NA
d_gene: TRBD1
v_gene: TRBV28

CDR3nt: TGTGCCAGCTCACCTCTCACAGGGCAGGACGAGCAGTACTTC
CDR3aa: CASSPLTGQDEQYF
j_gene: TRBJ2-7
abundance: NA
d_gene: NA
v_gene: TRBV18

CDR3nt: TGTGCCAGCAGCCTTCTGACAGATCCCCCCATATATTTT
CDR3aa: CASSLLTDPPIYF
j_gene: TRBJ1-3
abundance: NA
d_gene: NA
v_gene: TRBV9

CDR3nt: TGTGCCAGCAGCTTGTGGGATGGACAGGGGGAGACCCAGTACTTC
CDR3aa: CASSLWDGQGETQYF
j_gene: TRBJ2-5
abundance: once
d_gene: TRBD1
v_gene: TRBV5-5

CDR3nt: TGTGCCATCAGTCAACGGACAGCTAATGAGCAGTTCTTC
CDR3aa: CAISQRTANEQFF
j_gene: TRBJ2-1
abundance: NA
d_gene: NA
v_gene: TRBV10-3

CDR3nt: TGTGCCAGCAGCTTGGCACAGATTACCTCTGGGGCCAACGTCCTGACTTTC
CDR3aa: CASSLAQITSGANVLTF
j_gene: TRBJ2-6
abundance: NA
d_gene: NA
v_gene: TRBV5-5

CDR3nt: TGTGCCAGCAGCCGCGGGGGCACTGAAGCTTTCTTT
CDR3aa: CASSRGGTEAFF
j_gene: TRBJ1-1
abundance: NA
d_gene: NA
v_gene: TRBV9

CDR3nt: TGCGCCAGCAGTGCTTACGGGGAGTGGAACACCGGGGAGCTGTTTTTT
CDR3aa: CASSAYGEWNTGELFF
j_gene: TRBJ2-2
abundance: NA
d_gene: NA
v_gene: TRBV5-1

CDR3nt: TGTGCCAGCAGTTACTTGGGGGCAAGGGAGACCCAGTACTTC
CDR3aa: CASSYLGARETQYF
j_gene: TRBJ2-5
abundance: once
d_gene: NA
v_gene: TRBV6-6

CDR3nt: TGTGCCAGCAGCCCCGGGGGTGTCCCAGCTAACTATGGCTACACCTTC
CDR3aa: CASSPGGVPANYGYTF
j_gene: TRBJ1-2
abundance: NA
d_gene: NA
v_gene: TRBV9

CDR3nt: TGTGCCAGCAGCGTCTCTGGCGGTCCCTATAATTCACCCCTCCACTTT
CDR3aa: CASSVSGGPYNSPLHF
j_gene: TRBJ1-6
abundance: NA
d_gene: NA
v_gene: TRBV9

CDR3nt: TGTGCCAGCAGTTTACACGGCGGAGGTCTATACGAGCAGTACTTC
CDR3aa: CASSLHGGGLYEQYF
j_gene: TRBJ2-7
abundance: NA
d_gene: NA
v_gene: TRBV27

CDR3nt: TGTGCCAGCAGCTACCCAGGGAGGTCGACTGAAGCTTTCTTT
CDR3aa: CASSYPGRSTEAFF
j_gene: TRBJ1-1
abundance: NA
d_gene: NA
v_gene: TRBV7-3

CDR3nt: TGCGCCAGCAGCTTGGGGGCCATGATAGGGGAAAATTCACCCCTCCACTTT
CDR3aa: CASSLGAMIGENSPLHF
j_gene: TRBJ1-6
abundance: NA
d_gene: NA
v_gene: TRBV5-1

CDR3nt: TGCGCCAGCAGCTTCGGGTTCGGGTACGAGCAGTACTTC
CDR3aa: CASSFGFGYEQYF
j_gene: TRBJ2-7
abundance: NA
d_gene: NA
v_gene: TRBV5-1

CDR3nt: TGCGCCAGCAGCCAAGACAGGGGGAGGTGGACTGAAGCTTTCTTT
CDR3aa: CASSQDRGRWTEAFF
j_gene: TRBJ1-1
abundance: NA
d_gene: TRBD1
v_gene: TRBV4-3

CDR3nt: TGTGCCAGCAGGCCCACCGGGACAGGGGGCTACGAGCAGTACTTC
CDR3aa: CASRPTGTGGYEQYF
j_gene: TRBJ2-7
abundance: NA
d_gene: TRBD1
v_gene: TRBV6-5

CDR3nt: TGCGCCAGCAGCCAAGAGCGCGTATCCGAGCAGTACTTC
CDR3aa: CASSQERVSEQYF
j_gene: TRBJ2-7
abundance: NA
d_gene: NA
v_gene: TRBV4-3

CDR3nt: TGTGCCAGCAGTCTATCCCGACGGGCCTACGAGCAGTACTTC
CDR3aa: CASSLSRRAYEQYF
j_gene: TRBJ2-7
abundance: NA
d_gene: NA
v_gene: TRBV25-1

CDR3nt: TGTGCCAGCAGCCCAAGCGGGGGCTACGAGCAGTACTTC
CDR3aa: CASSPSGGYEQYF
j_gene: TRBJ2-7
abundance: NA
d_gene: TRBD2
v_gene: TRBV11-2

CDR3nt: TGCGCCAGCAGCCACGCGCAGGGGGTGGACGAGGGTGAAGCTTTCTTT
CDR3aa: CASSHAQGVDEGEAFF
j_gene: TRBJ1-1
abundance: NA
d_gene: TRBD1
v_gene: TRBV5-1

CDR3nt: TGCAGCGTTTACAGGGGGGGCGACGAGCAGTACTTC
CDR3aa: CSVYRGGDEQYF
j_gene: TRBJ2-7
abundance: NA
d_gene: NA
v_gene: TRBV29-1

CDR3nt: TGTGCAAGTCGCTTAGTTTTTTTCGAAGGGGCCCAGCGTGGGGAGACCCAGTACTTC
CDR3aa: CASRLVFFEGAQRGETQYF
j_gene: TRBJ2-5
abundance: once
d_gene: NA
v_gene: TRBV12-2

CDR3nt: TGTGCCAGCTCAAAGGGACAACCAGATTCACCCCTCCACTTT
CDR3aa: CASSKGQPDSPLHF
j_gene: TRBJ1-6
abundance: NA
d_gene: NA
v_gene: TRBV18